This T cell receptor beta chain was identified in a study of T cell responses to AZD1222 COVID-19 vaccine. The V gene's germline CDR1 is LNHDA and CDR2 SQIVND (reference sequence). The CDR3 runs 13 residues. The ends were cut back, 8 bases at V and 9 bases at J, with 17 bases in the middle. This clone was detected only once. Assay used: immunoSEQ multiplex PCR; TCRdb lists only in-frame clones, some missing. Among about 200,000 clones, around nine tenths were seen once, and the ten largest hold around 3.6%. The material was peripheral blood, obtained 28 days after the second dose of the MenACWY control vaccine. This clonotype originated in an adult who received the MenACWY meningococcal vaccine as a control. The chain couples TRBV19 to TRBJ2-1, with a possible D match to TRBD2 (6 bases). CDR3 sequence reads: CASAPTMRGEQFF. CDR3 sequence (DNA): TGTGCCAGTGCCCCGACTATGCGGGGTGAGCAGTTCTTC.